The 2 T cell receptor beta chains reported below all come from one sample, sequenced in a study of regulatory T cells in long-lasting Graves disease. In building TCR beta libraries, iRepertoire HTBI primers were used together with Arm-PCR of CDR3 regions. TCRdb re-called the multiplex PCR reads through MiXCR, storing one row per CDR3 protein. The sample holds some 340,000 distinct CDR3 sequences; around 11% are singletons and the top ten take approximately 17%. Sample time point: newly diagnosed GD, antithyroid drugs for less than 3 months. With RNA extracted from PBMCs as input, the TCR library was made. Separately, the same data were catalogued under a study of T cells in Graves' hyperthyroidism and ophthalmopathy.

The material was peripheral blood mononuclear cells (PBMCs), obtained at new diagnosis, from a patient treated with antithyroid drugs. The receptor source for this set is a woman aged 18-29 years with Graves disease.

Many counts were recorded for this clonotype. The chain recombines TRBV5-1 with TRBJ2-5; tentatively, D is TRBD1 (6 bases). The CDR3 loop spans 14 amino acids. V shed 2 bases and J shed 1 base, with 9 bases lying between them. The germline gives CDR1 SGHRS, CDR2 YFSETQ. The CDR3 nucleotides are TGCGCCAGCAGCTTCCGGGACACCCAAGAGACCCAGTACTTC. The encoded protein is CASSFRDTQETQYF.

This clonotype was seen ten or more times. The CDR3 spells CSGTSGIQETQYF. CDR3 nucleotide sequence: TGCAGTGGGACTAGCGGTATCCAAGAGACCCAGTACTTC. The chain carries TRBV20-1 and TRBJ2-5, with TRBD2 matching over 10 bases. The CDR3 is 13 residues long. The junction had 3 bases not matched to a gene; V was cut back by 7 bases and J by 1 base. Germline CDR1 DFQATT, CDR2 SNEGSKA (reference sequence).